Presented here are 9 T cell receptor beta chains from one specimen sequenced in a study of beta chain features in type 1 diabetes listed by TCRdb under 2018. The library was made by the immunoSEQ multiplex PCR assay. The High Capacity cDNA Reverse Transcription Kit was used to reverse transcribe all of the isolated RNA, meaning that expressed TCRB transcripts were what got sequenced. This is the immuneACCESS table as TCRdb keeps it, with only in-frame sequences that have V and J called. A part of the clones is gone; compared with another copy, unresolved V genes explain less than half, and the rest is unexplained. The sample profile shows 400,000 to 600,000 clones; roughly 31% of them were found once. Of the sample, 0.06% to 0.07% falls within the top ten clones. The sequencing sample was made of naive CD4+ T cells from blood. The sample's cell subset or site label, in plain terms: true naive CD4+ T cells. The receptors stem from a man between 18 and 35 years old in good health.

This chain joins TRBV25-1 and TRBJ2-1, with D maybe TRBD2 (5 bases). Trimming left V 6 bases short and J 4 bases short, with 10 bases between. CDR1 is MGHDK, CDR2 SYGVNS, per germline. The CDR3 is 13 residues long. As DNA, the CDR3 is TGTGCCAGCAGCTTAACGGGGTACAATGAGCAGTTCTTC. This encodes CASSLTGYNEQFF.

The J gene is TRBJ2-7, the V gene TRBV29-1; possible D gene TRBD2, 6 bases. V lost 7 bases, J lost 4 bases, and 17 bases lay in between. Germline V gene sequence: CDR1 SQVTM, CDR2 ANQGSEA. CDR3 length: 13 residues. CDR3 coding DNA: TGCAGCGCCCGACCCGGCGGGATATACGAGCAGTACTTC. It is translated as CSARPGGIYEQYF.

The CDR3 region has the DNA TGTGCCAGCAGCTTGCCGATGCGGGAGACCCAGTACTTC. Translating it yields CASSLPMRETQYF. The V gene is TRBV5-4, the J gene TRBJ2-5; D call uncertain. The germline CDR1 and CDR2 sequences are SGHNT and YYREEE (reference sequence). The CDR3 totals 13 residues. Trimming left V 1 base short and J 5 bases short, with 9 bases between.

This clone came up a few times. The CDR3 here is CSVKTPATNEKLFF. CDR3 bases: TGCAGCGTTAAAACACCGGCAACTAATGAAAAACTGTTTTTT. V gene TRBV29-1 combines with J gene TRBJ1-4; D unresolved. The CDR3 loop spans 14 amino acids. Germline V CDR1 and CDR2: SQVTM, ANQGSEA. Trimming removed 5 bases from V and 0 bases from J, with 10 bases in between. Filled out from reference TRBV29-1 and TRBJ1-4, the complete variable domain reads SAVISQKPSRDICQRGTSLTIQCQVDSQVTMMFWYRQQPGQSLTLIATANQGSEATYESGFVIDKFPISRPNLTFSTLTVSNMSPEDSSIYLCSVKTPATNEKLFFGSGTQLSVL.

The rearrangement links TRBV18 to TRBJ2-1; D remains unclear. This CDR3 is built from 15 residues. The V end lost 1 base, the J end lost 5 bases, and 12 bases lay between the germline ends. Germline V CDR1 and CDR2: KGHSH, LQKENI. This CDR3 is CASSPLPVGDNEQFF. Written as DNA, the CDR3 is TGTGCCAGCTCACCACTACCCGTTGGAGACAATGAGCAGTTCTTC.

In its sample, this clone was seen a few times. This chain links TRBV13 with TRBJ2-5; no definite D call. Germline V gene lookup returns CDR1 PRHDT and CDR2 FYEKMQ (reference sequence). The CDR3 extends over 13 amino acids. V was clipped by 4 bases and J by 4 bases, with 10 bases between them. The CDR3 spells CASSSGPRETQYF. The CDR3 DNA sequence: TGTGCCAGCAGCTCCGGACCTCGAGAGACCCAGTACTTC.

The chain combines TRBV7-2 with TRBJ2-7, with D hard to call. This CDR3 region has 15 residues. The V gene's germline CDR1 is SGHTA and CDR2 FQGNSA. V was trimmed by 2 bases and J by 0 bases, leaving 11 bases between them. For the CDR3, the DNA is TGTGCCAGCAGCTTATCCGTCCGAGTCTCCTACGAGCAGTACTTC. Translation gives CASSLSVRVSYEQYF.

CDR3 sequence (DNA): TGTGCCATCAGTGATTCAGCTAACTATGGCTACACCTTC. It is translated as CAISDSANYGYTF. V gene TRBV10-3 combines with J gene TRBJ1-2; D uncertain. With 3 bases removed from V and 0 bases from J, the gap between germline ends came to 5 bases. This CDR3 has 13 residues. Germline CDR1 ENHRY, CDR2 SYGVKD.

This clone was seen more than once but under ten times. The V gene is TRBV7-2, the J gene TRBJ1-2; 9 nucleotides match TRBD1. This CDR3 comprises 15 residues. From germline, CDR1 is SGHTA and CDR2 FQGNSA. V dropped 5 bases and J dropped 2; count of bases not matched to a gene: 6. The CDR3 coding sequence is TGTGCCAGCAGCACCTACAGGGGGCCCAACTATGGCTACACCTTC. Translation: CASSTYRGPNYGYTF.